This paragraph covers one T cell receptor (beta chain) sequence. Its antigen is undetermined. 5'RACE template switching produced TCR cDNA carrying a universal primer site and UMIs. TCRdb re-analysed the 5' RACE reads in MiXCR, keeping a single row per CDR3 protein. The table has more than 300,000 distinct CDR3 sequences, 6.8% seen once. This record belongs to a study of T cells after yellow fever vaccination. The study, taken as a whole, reports: It was a weaker secondary response, yet one that peaked faster, at day 5 versus 15.

The CDR3 spans 14 residues. CDR1 and CDR2 from the germline V gene are SGHTA and FQGNSA. With 3 bases removed from V and 16 bases from J, the gap between germline ends came to 21 bases. This chain joins TRBV7-2 and TRBJ1-4; D may be TRBD1 (5 bases). The sequencing used PBMCs, collected roughly seven weeks after the first yellow fever vaccination. This clonotype originated in a young man who received the YFV17D yellow fever vaccine. For the CDR3, the DNA is TGTGCCAGCAGCTTCAGTGCAGGGAACGTCGTACCGTTTTTT. Amino acid sequence: CASSFSAGNVVPFF. Based on the CDR3 plus reference TRBV7-2 and TRBJ1-4, the full variable domain is GAGVSQSPSNKVTEKGKDVELRCDPISGHTALYWYRQSLGQGLEFLIYFQGNSAPDKSGLPSDRFSAERTGGSVSTLTIQRTQQEDSAVYLCASSFSAGNVVPFFGSGTQLSVL.